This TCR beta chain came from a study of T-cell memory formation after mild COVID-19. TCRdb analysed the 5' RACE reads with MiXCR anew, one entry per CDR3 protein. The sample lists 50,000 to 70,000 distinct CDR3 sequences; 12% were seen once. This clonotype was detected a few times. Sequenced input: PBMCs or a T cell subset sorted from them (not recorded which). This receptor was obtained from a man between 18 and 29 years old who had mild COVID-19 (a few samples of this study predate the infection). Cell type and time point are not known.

CDR3 residues: CASSPGATGPETQYF. CDR3 DNA: TGCGCCAGCAGCCCGGGGGCCACAGGGCCAGAGACCCAGTACTTC. The chain has TRBV5-1 and TRBJ2-5; D could derive from TRBD1 or TRBD2 (6 bases each). V was cut by 4 bases and J by 4 bases, with 17 bases left in between. The germline V gene has CDR1 SGHRS and CDR2 YFSETQ. The CDR3 spans 15 residues.